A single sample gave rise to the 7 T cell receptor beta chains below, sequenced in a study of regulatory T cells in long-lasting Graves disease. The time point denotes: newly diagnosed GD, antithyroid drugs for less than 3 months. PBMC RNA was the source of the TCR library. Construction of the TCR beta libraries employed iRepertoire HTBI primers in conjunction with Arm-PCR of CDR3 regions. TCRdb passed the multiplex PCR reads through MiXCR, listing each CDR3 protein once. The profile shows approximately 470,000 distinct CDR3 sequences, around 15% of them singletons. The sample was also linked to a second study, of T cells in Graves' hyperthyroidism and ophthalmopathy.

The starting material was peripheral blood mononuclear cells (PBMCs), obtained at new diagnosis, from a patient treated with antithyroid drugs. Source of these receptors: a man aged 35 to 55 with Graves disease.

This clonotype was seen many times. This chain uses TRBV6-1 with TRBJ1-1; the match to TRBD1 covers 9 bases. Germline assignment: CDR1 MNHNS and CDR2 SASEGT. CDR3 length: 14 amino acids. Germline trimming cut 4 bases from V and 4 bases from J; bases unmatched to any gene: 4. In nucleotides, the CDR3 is TGTGCCAGCAGTGCCCGACAGGGGGTCACTGAAGCTTTCTTT. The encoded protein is CASSARQGVTEAFF.

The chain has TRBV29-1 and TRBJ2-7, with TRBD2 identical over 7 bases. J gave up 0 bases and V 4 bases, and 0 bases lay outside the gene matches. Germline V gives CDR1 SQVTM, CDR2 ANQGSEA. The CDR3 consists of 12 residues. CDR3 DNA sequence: TGCAGCGTTGGCGGGAGCTCCTACGAGCAGTACTTC. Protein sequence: CSVGGSSYEQYF.

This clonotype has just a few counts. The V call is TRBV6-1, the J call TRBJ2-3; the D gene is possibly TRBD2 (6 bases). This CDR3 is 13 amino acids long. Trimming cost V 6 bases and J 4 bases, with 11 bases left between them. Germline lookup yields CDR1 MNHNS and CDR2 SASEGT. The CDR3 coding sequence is TGTGCCAGCAGCCGTAGCGGAGCAGATACGCAGTATTTT. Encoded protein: CASSRSGADTQYF.

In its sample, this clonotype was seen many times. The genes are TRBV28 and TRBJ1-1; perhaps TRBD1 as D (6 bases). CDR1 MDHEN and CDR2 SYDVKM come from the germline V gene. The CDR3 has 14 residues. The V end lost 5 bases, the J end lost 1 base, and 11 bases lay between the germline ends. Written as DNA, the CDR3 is TGTGCCAGCAGTCCGTACAGGGCGAACACTGAAGCTTTCTTT. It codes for CASSPYRANTEAFF.

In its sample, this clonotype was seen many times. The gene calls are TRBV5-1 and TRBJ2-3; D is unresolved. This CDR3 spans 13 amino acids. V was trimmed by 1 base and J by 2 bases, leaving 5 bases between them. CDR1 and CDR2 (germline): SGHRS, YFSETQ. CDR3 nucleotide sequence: TGCGCCAGCAGCTTGAGAGACACAGATACGCAGTATTTT. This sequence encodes CASSLRDTDTQYF.

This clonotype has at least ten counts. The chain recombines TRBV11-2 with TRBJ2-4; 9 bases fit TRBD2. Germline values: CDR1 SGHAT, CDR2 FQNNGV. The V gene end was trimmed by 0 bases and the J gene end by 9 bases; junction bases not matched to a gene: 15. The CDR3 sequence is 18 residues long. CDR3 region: CASSLEVGGRARLGIQYF. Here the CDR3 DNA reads TGTGCCAGCAGCTTAGAGGTGGGCGGGAGGGCTCGACTAGGCATTCAGTACTTC.

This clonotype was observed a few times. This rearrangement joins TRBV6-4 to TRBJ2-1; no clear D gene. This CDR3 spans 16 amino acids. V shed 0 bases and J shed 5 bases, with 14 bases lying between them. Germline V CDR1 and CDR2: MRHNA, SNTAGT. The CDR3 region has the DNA TGTGCCAGCAGTGACTCGATTAGCCCCCTACACAATGAGCAGTTCTTC. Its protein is CASSDSISPLHNEQFF.